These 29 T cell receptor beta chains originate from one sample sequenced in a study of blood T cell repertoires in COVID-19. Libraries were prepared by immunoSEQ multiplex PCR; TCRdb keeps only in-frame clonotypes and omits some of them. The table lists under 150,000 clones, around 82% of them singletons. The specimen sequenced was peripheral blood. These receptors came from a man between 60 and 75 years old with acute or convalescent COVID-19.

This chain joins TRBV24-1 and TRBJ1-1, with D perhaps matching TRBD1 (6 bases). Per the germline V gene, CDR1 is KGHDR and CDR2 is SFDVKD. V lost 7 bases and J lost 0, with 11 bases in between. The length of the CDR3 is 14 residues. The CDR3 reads CATSGGQLNTEAFF. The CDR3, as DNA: TGTGCCACCAGCGGCGGACAGTTGAACACTGAAGCTTTCTTT.

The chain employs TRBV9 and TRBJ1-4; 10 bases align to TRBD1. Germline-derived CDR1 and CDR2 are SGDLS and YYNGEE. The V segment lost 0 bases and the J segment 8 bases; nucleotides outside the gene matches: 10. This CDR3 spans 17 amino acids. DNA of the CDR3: TGTGCCAGCAGCGTAGTAAGCGGACAGGGGGAAGGGGAAAAACTGTTTTTT. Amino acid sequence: CASSVVSGQGEGEKLFF.

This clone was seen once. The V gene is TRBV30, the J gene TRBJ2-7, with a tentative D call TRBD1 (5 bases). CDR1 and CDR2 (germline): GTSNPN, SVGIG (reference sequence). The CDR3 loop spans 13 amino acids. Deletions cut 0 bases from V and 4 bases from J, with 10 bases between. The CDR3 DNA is TGTGCCTGGAGTGTGGGGCAGGGATACGAGCAGTACTTC. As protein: CAWSVGQGYEQYF.

The CDR3 DNA reads TGTGCCAGTAAAAGTCGGACAGGGGTGGAGACCCAGTACTTC. Amino acids: CASKSRTGVETQYF. This chain links TRBV19 with TRBJ2-5; 9 bases agree with TRBD1. Trimming took 7 bases from V and 5 from J; bases not matched to a gene: 8. CDR1 is LNHDA, CDR2 SQIVND, per germline (reference sequence). The CDR3 has 14 amino acids.

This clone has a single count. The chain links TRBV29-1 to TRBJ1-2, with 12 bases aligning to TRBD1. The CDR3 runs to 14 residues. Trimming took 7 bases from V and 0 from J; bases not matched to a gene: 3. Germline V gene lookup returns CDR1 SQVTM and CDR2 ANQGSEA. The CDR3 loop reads CSGGQGATNYGYTF. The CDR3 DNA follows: TGCAGCGGGGGACAGGGGGCGACTAACTATGGCTACACCTTC.

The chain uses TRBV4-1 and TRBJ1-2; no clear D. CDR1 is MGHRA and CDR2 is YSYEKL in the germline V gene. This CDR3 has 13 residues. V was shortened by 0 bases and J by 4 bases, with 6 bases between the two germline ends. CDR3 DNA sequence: TGCGCCAGCAGCCAAGACTTGTCCTATGGCTACACCTTC. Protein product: CASSQDLSYGYTF.

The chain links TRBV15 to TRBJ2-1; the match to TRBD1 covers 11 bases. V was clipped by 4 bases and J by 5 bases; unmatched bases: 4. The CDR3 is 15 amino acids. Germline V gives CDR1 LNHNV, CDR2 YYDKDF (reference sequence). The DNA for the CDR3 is TGTGCCACCAGCACAATGGGACAGGGGGACAATGAGCAGTTCTTC. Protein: CATSTMGQGDNEQFF.

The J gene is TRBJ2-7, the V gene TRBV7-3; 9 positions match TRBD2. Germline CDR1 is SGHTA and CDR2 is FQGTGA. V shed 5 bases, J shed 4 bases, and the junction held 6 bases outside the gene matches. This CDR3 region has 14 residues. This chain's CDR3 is CASSPGLAGYEQYF. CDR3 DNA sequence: TGTGCCAGCAGCCCGGGACTAGCTGGTTACGAGCAGTACTTC.

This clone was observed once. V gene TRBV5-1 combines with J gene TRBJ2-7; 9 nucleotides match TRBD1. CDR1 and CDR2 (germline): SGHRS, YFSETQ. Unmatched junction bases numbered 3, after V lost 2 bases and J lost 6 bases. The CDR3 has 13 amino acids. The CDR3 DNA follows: TGCGCCAGCAGCTTTTGGGGACAGGGCGAGCAGTACTTC. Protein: CASSFWGQGEQYF. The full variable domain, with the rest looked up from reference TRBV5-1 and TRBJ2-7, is KAGVTQTPRYLIKTRGQQVTLSCSPISGHRSVSWYQQTPGQGLQFLFEYFSETQRNKGNFPGRFSGRQFSNSRSEMNVSTLELGDSALYLCASSFWGQGEQYFGPGTRLTVT.

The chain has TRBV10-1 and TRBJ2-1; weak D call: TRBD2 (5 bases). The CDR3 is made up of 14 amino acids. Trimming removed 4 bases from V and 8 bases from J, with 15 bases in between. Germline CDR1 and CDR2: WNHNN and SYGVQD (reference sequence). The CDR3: CASSGGGRGDEQFF. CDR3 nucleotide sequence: TGCGCCAGCAGTGGCGGTGGGAGAGGCGATGAGCAGTTCTTC.

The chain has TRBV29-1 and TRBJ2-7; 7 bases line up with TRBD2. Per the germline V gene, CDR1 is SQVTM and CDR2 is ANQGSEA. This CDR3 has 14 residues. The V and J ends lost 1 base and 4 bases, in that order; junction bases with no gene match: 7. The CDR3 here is CSVEGGRAPYEQYF. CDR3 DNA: TGCAGCGTTGAAGGCGGGAGAGCACCTTACGAGCAGTACTTC.

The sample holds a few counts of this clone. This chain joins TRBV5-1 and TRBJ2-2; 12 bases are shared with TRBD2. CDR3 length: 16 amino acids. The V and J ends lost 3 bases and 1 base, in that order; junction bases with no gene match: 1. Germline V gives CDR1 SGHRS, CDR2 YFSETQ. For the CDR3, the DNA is TGCGCCAGCAGCTGGGGACTAGCGGGGAACACCGGGGAGCTGTTTTTT. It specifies CASSWGLAGNTGELFF.

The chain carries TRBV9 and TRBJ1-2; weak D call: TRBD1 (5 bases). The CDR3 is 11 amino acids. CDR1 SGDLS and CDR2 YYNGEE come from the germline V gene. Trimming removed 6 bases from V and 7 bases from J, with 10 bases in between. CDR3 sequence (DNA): TGTGCCAGCACCCGTCAGGGTGGCTACACCTTC. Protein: CASTRQGGYTF.

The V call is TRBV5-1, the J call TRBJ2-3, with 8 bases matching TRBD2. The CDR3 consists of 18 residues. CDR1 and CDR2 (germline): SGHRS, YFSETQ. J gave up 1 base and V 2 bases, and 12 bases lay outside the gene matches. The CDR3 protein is CASSFRLAGGGGTDTQYF. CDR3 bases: TGCGCCAGCAGCTTTCGACTCGCGGGGGGCGGGGGCACAGATACGCAGTATTTT. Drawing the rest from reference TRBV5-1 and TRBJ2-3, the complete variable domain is KAGVTQTPRYLIKTRGQQVTLSCSPISGHRSVSWYQQTPGQGLQFLFEYFSETQRNKGNFPGRFSGRQFSNSRSEMNVSTLELGDSALYLCASSFRLAGGGGTDTQYFGPGTRLTVL.

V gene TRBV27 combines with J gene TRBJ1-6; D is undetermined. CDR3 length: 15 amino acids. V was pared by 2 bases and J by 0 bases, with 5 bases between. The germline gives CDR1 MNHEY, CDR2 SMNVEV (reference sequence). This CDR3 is CASSLRSSYNSPLHF. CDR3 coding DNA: TGTGCCAGCAGTTTAAGGAGCTCCTATAATTCACCCCTCCACTTT.

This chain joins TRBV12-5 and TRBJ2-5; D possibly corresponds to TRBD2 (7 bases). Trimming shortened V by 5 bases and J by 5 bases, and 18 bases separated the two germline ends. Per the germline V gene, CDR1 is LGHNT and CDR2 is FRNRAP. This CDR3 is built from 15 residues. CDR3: CASGTPRGGVETQYF. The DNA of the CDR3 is TGTGCTAGTGGTACCCCACGAGGGGGGGTTGAGACCCAGTACTTC.

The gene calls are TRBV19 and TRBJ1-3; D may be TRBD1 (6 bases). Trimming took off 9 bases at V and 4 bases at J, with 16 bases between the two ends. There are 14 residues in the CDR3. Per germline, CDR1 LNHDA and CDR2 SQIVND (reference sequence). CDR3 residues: CASNSRGSGNTIYF. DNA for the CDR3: TGTGCCAGCAATAGCAGGGGAAGCGGAAACACCATATATTTT.

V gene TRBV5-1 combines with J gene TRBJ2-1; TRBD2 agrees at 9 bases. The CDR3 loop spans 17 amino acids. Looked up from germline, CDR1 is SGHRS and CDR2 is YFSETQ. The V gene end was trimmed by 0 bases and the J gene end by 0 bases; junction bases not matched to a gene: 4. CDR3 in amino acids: CASSLEGSGSSYNEQFF. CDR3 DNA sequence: TGCGCCAGCAGCTTGGAGGGTAGCGGGAGCTCCTACAATGAGCAGTTCTTC.

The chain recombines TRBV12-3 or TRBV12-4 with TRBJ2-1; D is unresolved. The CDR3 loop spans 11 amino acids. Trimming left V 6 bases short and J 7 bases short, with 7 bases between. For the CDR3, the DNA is TGTGCCAGCAGCCGAGCAAATGAGCAGTTCTTC. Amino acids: CASSRANEQFF.

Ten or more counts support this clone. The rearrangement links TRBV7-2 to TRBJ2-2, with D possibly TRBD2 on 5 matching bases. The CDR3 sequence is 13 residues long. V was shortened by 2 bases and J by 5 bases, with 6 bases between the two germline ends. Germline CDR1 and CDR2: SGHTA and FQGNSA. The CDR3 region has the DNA TGTGCCAGCAGCTTAAGGACTACCGGGGAGCTGTTTTTT. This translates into CASSLRTTGELFF.

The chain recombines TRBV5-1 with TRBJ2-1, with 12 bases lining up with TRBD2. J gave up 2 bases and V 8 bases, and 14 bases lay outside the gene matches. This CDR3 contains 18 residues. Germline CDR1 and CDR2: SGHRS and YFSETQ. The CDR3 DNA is TGCGCCAGTACCGGGACTAGCGGGCACCTCCCCACCTACAATGAGCAGTTCTTC. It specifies CASTGTSGHLPTYNEQFF.

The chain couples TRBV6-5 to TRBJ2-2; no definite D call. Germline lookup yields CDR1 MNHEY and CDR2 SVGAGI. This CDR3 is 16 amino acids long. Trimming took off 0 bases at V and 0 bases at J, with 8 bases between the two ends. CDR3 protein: CASSYSLQANTGELFF. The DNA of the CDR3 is TGTGCCAGCAGTTACTCGTTGCAGGCGAACACCGGGGAGCTGTTTTTT.

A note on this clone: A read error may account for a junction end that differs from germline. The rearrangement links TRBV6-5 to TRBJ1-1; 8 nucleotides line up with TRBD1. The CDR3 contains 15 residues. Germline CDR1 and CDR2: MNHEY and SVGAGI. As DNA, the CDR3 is TGTGCCAGCGGTCCCAGGGGGCGGGTGAACACTGAGGCTTTCTTT. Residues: CASGPRGRVNTEAFF.

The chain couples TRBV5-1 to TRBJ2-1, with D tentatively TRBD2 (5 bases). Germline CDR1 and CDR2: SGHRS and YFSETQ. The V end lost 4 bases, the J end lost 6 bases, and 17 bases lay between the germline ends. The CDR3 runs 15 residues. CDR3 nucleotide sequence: TGCGCCAGCAGCCCTGGACTCCTACCTCGCAATGAGCAGTTCTTC. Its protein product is CASSPGLLPRNEQFF.

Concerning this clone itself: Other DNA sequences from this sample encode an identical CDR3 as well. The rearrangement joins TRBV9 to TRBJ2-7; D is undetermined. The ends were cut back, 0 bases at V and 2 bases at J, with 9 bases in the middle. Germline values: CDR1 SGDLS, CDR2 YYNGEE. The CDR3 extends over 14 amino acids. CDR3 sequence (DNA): TGTGCCAGCAGCGTAGGCGGCAGCACCTACGAGCAGTACTTC. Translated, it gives CASSVGGSTYEQYF.

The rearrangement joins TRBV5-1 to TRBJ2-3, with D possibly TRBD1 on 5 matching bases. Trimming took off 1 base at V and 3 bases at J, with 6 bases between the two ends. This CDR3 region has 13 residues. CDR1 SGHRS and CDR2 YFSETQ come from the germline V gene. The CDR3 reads CASSLQGTDTQYF. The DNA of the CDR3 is TGCGCCAGCAGCTTGCAGGGAACAGATACGCAGTATTTT.

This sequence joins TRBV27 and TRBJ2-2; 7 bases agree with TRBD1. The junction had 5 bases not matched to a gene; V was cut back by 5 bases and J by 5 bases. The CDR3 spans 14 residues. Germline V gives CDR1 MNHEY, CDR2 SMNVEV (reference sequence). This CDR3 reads CASSIDRVTGELFF. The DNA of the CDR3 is TGTGCCAGCAGTATCGACAGGGTTACCGGGGAGCTGTTTTTT.

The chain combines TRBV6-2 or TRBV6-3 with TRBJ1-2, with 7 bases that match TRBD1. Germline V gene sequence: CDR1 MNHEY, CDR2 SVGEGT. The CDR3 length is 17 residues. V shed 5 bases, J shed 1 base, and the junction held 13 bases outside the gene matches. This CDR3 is CASSDRQGGPNNYGYTF. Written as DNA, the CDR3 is TGTGCCAGCAGTGACCGACAGGGCGGCCCGAATAACTATGGCTACACCTTC.

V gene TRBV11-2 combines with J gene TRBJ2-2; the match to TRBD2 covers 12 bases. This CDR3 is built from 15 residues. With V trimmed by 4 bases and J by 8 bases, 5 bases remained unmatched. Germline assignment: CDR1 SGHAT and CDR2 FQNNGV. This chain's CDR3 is CASSSRTSGAGELFF. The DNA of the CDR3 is TGTGCCAGCAGCTCTCGGACTAGCGGGGCGGGGGAGCTGTTTTTT. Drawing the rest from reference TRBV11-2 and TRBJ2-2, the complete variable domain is EAGVAQSPRYKIIEKRQSVAFWCNPISGHATLYWYQQILGQGPKLLIQFQNNGVVDDSQLPKDRFSAERLKGVDSTLKIQPAKLEDSAVYLCASSSRTSGAGELFFGEGSRLTVL.